The sequence of this T cell receptor (beta chain) was determined in a study of OX40 agonist ivuxolimab in advanced cancers. At the level of the study: Patients with prior anti-PD-1, anti-PD-L1 or anti-CTLA-4 therapy were eligible; 40% to 45% had some.

Worth noting for this clone: The antigen remains undetermined.

The study's findings and limits: No antigen was identified for the clonally expanded peripheral T cells.

Enrollment shut out patients with autoimmune disease history or systemic immunosuppression. Here immunoSEQ multiplex PCR was the method, and the copy in TCRdb shows in-frame clones only, minus some. The data hold some 75,000 clones, with about 85% observed a single time. The sequencing here drew on CD4+ or CD8+ T cells sorted from blood, taken in a trial of the OX40 agonist ivuxolimab. This clonotype was sampled from an adult with an advanced solid tumor such as melanoma, head and neck, liver or kidney cancer.

CDR3 residues: CSARIDTQYF. CDR3 in DNA: TGCAGTGCTCGGATAGATACGCAGTATTTT. The chain combines TRBV20-1 with TRBJ2-3; no reliable D call. The CDR3 runs to 10 residues. Per germline, CDR1 DFQATT and CDR2 SNEGSKA (reference sequence). Trimming cost V 5 bases and J 5 bases, with 5 bases left between them.